This TCR beta chain was identified during a study of T cell repertoires in aging, cancer and after chemotherapy. About the research overall: Patients with glioblastoma brain tumors were sampled before and after temozolomide-based therapy.

Amplification of TCR beta used genomic DNA extracted from peripheral blood. After removal of 6 bases from V and 2 bases from J, the junction contained 18 bases not matched to a gene. The CDR3 has 20 amino acids. The V gene's germline CDR1 is MNHEY and CDR2 SVGAGI. A mixed TRB-A/B primer pool amplified rearranged TRB by multiplex touch-down PCR. MiXCR was run by TCRdb on the multiplex PCR reads, yielding one entry per CDR3 protein. The sample consists of approximately 3,700 distinct CDR3 sequences, around 28% of them appearing once. Sequencing was carried out using blood. The receptor was derived from a human donor with a solid tumor. The rearrangement joins TRBV6-5 to TRBJ2-2; 10 bases line up with TRBD2. As DNA, the CDR3 is TGTGCCAGCAGCCCGAGGGATGATACCGGGACTAGCGCCAACACCGGGGAGCTGTTTTTT. It encodes CASSPRDDTGTSANTGELFF.